This TCR beta chain was sequenced during a study of blood T cell repertoires in COVID-19. Across the whole study: T cells, B-cell-depleted T cells, or PBMCs provided the cDNA or gDNA that served as material.

This clone was counted ten times or more. Participant-reported clinical history was the basis for cohort assignment. Original handling: Reference gene primer amplification gave nucleated cell count estimates. Measured with immunoSEQ multiplex PCR; TCRdb has only the in-frame clones, and not every one. Clonal size and the V and J genes are those of that table, whereas D and trimming came from the DNA. The data contain some 300,000 clones, nearly 90% of them singletons. The clonotype was recovered from a woman aged 30 to 39 who had recovered from COVID-19. Sequencing was performed on PBMCs or T cells enriched from blood (not recorded which).

The CDR3 DNA follows: TGTGCCAGCAGTGACTCGGAAGGGGGCGCAGATACGCAGTATTTT. Translating it yields CASSDSEGGADTQYF. The rearrangement uses TRBV6-4 and TRBJ2-3; 7 bases are shared with TRBD1. The germline V gene has CDR1 MRHNA and CDR2 SNTAGT. V shed 0 bases, J shed 4 bases, and the junction held 4 bases outside the gene matches. The CDR3 has 15 amino acids.